The 4 T cell receptor beta chains below come from one sample, sequenced in a study of T cells after yellow fever vaccination. TCRdb ran MiXCR on the 5' RACE reads and lists one entry per CDR3 protein. The repertoire includes 310,000 or so distinct CDR3 sequences, around 3.6% of them detected once, and around a quarter sits in the top ten. Here the sequenced sample was PBMCs, taken on the day of the yellow fever booster vaccination. These receptors all come from a young man who received the YFV17D yellow fever vaccine.

This clonotype was observed at least ten times. The rearrangement links TRBV21-1 to TRBJ2-5; the D call of TRBD1 is as the table states it, not checked on the DNA. TRBV21-1 is flagged as a pseudogene. The CDR3 has 19 amino acids. The chain's CDR3 is CASSKAPPPRAGARETQYF. In nucleotides, the CDR3 is TGTGCCAGCAGCAAAGCGCCCCCTCCGCGAGCGGGGGCGAGGGAGACCCAGTACTTC.

This clonotype was seen repeatedly, ten times or more. The rearrangement joins TRBV10-3 to TRBJ1-5, with a weak D call TRBD1 (6 bases). V was shortened by 2 bases and J by 3 bases, with 11 bases between the two germline ends. CDR1 is ENHRY, CDR2 SYGVKD, per germline. This CDR3 spans 15 amino acids. The CDR3 here is CAISEGRDINQPQHF. In DNA form, the CDR3 reads TGTGCCATCAGTGAGGGCAGGGACATCAATCAGCCCCAGCATTTT.

The V call is TRBV20-1, the J call TRBJ2-5; 7 bases agree with TRBD2. In germline, CDR1 is DFQATT, CDR2 SNEGSKA (reference sequence). CDR3 length: 14 amino acids. V dropped 0 bases and J dropped 4; count of bases not matched to a gene: 5. CDR3 nucleotide sequence: TGCAGTGCTAGAGACGGGGGGAGGGTAGAGACCCAGTACTTC. This sequence encodes CSARDGGRVETQYF.

The gene calls are TRBV4-1 and TRBJ2-1; perhaps TRBD2 as D (6 bases). Germline V gene sequence: CDR1 MGHRA, CDR2 YSYEKL. Trimming stripped 1 base from V and 7 bases from J, with 11 bases between. This CDR3 comprises 14 residues. The CDR3: CASSQVRRGNEQFF. Here the CDR3 DNA reads TGCGCCAGCAGCCAAGTTAGGAGGGGTAATGAGCAGTTCTTC.